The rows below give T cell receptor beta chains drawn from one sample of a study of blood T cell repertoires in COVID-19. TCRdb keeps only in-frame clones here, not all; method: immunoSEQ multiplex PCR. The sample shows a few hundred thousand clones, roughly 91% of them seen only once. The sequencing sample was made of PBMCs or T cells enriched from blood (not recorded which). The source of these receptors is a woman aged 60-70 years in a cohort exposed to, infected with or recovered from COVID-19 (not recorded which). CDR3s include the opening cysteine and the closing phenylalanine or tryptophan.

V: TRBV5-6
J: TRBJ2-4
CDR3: CASSRDTLAKNIQYF

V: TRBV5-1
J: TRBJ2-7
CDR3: CARRVPLRDEQYF

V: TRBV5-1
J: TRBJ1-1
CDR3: CASRPGHPNTEAFF

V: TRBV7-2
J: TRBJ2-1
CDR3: CASSLRALANNNEQFF

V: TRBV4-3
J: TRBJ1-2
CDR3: CASSQILDKDYGYTF

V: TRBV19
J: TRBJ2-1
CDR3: CASGPGGGDTYNEQFF

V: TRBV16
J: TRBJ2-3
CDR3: CASSRQGSTDTQYF

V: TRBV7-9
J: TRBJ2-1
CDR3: CASSRQGDEQFF

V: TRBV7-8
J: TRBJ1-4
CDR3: CASRDRGRRDEKLFF

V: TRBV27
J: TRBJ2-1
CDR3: CASSFPGLAGGPGRNEQFF

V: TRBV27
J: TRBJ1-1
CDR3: CASSPIPPRQPDTEAFF

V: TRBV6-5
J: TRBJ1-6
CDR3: CASSYERVDNSPLHF

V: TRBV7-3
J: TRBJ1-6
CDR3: CASSLTAGRSSPLHF

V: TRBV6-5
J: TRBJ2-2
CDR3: CASQRGSGELFF

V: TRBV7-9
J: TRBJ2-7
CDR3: CASSLLFGTSGFYEQYF

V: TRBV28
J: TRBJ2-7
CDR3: CASSLLFLQYF

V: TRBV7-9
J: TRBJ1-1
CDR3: CASSTPGHMNTEAFF

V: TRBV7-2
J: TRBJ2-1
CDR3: CASSPKTMGEQFF

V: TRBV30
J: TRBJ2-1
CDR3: CAWSRSPQGGEQFF

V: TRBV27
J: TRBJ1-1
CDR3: CASSSPDRVGTEAFF

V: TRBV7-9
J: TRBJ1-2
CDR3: CASSLDPVDRAGYGYTF

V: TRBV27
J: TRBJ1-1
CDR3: CASSLSTQGNTEAFF

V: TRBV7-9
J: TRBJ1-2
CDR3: CASSLMAEGGYGYTF

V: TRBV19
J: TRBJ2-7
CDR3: CASSTIPGLAESYEQYF

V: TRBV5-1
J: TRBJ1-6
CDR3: CASSVQGQGNSPLHF

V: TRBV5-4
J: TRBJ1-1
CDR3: CASRGQGGTEAFF

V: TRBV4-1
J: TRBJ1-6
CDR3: CASSQENRSYSPLHF

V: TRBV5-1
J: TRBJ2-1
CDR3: CASSLAGTGGRNEQFF

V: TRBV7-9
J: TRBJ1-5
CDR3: CASSLDTGGTNQPQHF

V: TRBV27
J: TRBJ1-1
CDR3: CASSLSGQPNTEAFF

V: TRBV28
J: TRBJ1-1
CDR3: CASRGETGNTEAFF

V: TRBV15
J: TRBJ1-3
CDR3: CATSRGSTGKAGNTIYF

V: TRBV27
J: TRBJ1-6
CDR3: CASRRQGGFLHF

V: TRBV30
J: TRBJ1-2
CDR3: CAWSVKAGLNYGYTF

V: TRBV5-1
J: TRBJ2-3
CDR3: CASSFSGSGGADTQYF

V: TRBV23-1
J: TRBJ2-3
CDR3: CASSSTQGARTDTQYF

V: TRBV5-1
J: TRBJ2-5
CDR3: CASTPTGGGRETQYF

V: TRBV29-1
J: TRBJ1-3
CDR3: CSVAPDDRAGNTIYF

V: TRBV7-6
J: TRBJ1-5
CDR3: CASSKSPHSRDRVNQPQHF

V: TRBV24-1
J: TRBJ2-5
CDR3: CATSDWTSETQYF

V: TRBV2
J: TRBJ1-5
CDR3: CASISDRGFNQPQHF

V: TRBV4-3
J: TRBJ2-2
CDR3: CASSQGLAGATGELFF

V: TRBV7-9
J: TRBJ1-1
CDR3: CASTSLRTMNTEAFF

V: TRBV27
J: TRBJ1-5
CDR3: CASGLRQGNQPQHF

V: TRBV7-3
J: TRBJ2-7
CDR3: CASSLGPGLLYEQYF

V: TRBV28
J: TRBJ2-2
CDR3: CASRRGVAGELFF

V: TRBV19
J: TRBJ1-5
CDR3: CASSRTGVSYSQPQHF

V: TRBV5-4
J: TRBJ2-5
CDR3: CASSRQTGVEETQYF

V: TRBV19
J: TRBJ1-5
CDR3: CASSGTLSNQPQHF

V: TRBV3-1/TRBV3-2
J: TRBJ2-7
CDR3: CASSQDFGNGGYEQYF

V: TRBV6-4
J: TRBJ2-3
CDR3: CASSLTGGSDTQYF

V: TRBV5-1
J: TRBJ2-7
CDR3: CASSPNPYEQYF

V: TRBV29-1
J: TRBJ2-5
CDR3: CSVEVGLGRLETQYF

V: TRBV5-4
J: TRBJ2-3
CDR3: CASSPPSRRTDTQYF

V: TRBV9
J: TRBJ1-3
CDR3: CASSVEGGSSGNTIYF